This TCR beta chain derives from a study of Ad26.COV2.S vaccination and SARS-CoV-2 variants. On the study more broadly: Intramuscular Ad26.COV2.S at 5x10^10 or 1x10^11 viral particles.

Trimming pared 3 bases from V and 5 bases from J, leaving 13 bases between. Germline V gene lookup returns CDR1 KGHSH and CDR2 LQKENI. The CDR3 loop spans 14 amino acids. Assay used: immunoSEQ multiplex PCR; TCRdb lists only in-frame clones, some missing. The sample consists of 440,000 or so clones, approximately 90% of them appearing once. Treatment in this sample: over 15 received Ad26.COV2.S at low or high dose, single or two shots; roughly five received placebo; per-sample allocation not given. The samples date from day 63 after the first vaccine or placebo injection. An adult of 18-55 years in Boston served as donor. The administered vaccine (an Ad26 vector) expressed Wuhan-strain SARS-CoV-2 spike.

The rearrangement joins TRBV18 to TRBJ2-5, with unresolved D. The TCR originated in a person between 18 and 60 years old who received the Ad26.COV2.S COVID-19 vaccine or a placebo. The sequences come from peripheral blood, collected in a trial of Ad26.COV2.S vaccine versus placebo. DNA for the CDR3: TGTGCCAGCTCACCTGGGTCAAGAGGTGAGACCCAGTACTTC. This gives the protein CASSPGSRGETQYF.